This T cell receptor beta chain was obtained from a study of blood T cell repertoires in COVID-19. Overall study context: Sources were T cells, B-cell-depleted T cells, or PBMCs; the material itself was cDNA or gDNA.

Patients of the Seattle cohort, enrolled during active infection, were followed longitudinally. Per the authors' pipeline: Quantification of nucleated cells was approximated via reference gene primer amplification. Data came from immunoSEQ multiplex PCR; TCRdb stores just in-frame clones and leaves some out. The DNA gave D and trimming, while V, J and clone size come from that table. The profile shows about 150,000 clones, about 85% of them singletons. Trimming removed 8 bases at V and 8 bases at J, with 13 bases between. The CDR3 has 13 residues. Germline V gene sequence: CDR1 MNHEY, CDR2 SVGAGI. Specimen: peripheral blood. The clonotype was recovered from a woman in her seventies with COVID-19, enrolled during active disease. V usage is TRBV6-5 and J usage is TRBJ1-6; maybe TRBD1 (6 bases). The CDR3 region is CASRWGQYSPLHF. The CDR3 region has the DNA TGTGCCAGCCGTTGGGGGCAATATTCACCCCTCCACTTT.